A single sample is the source of the 27 T cell receptor beta chains below, sequenced in a study of siplizumab effects on memory and regulatory T cells (dated by TCRdb to the late 2010s). Receptors were amplified or captured by the immunoSEQ multiplex PCR assay. TCRdb limited this immuneACCESS table to in-frame rearrangements with V and J called. A share of clones is missing; checked studies link under half to unresolved V genes, and the rest is unexplained. Recorded for this sample are over 60,000 clones; 91% of them occurred a single time. The top ten clonotypes cover approximately 29% of the sample. The sequenced sample was CD8+ T cells sorted from blood. These receptors were obtained from a human donor in good health.

This chain uses TRBV7-9 with TRBJ2-7; the D gene is possibly TRBD1 (6 bases). The V and J ends lost 3 bases and 3 bases respectively, with 9 bases between them. The CDR3 sequence is 13 residues long. Germline V CDR1 and CDR2: SEHNR, FQNEAQ (reference sequence). The CDR3 sequence is CASSLGHLYEQYF. CDR3 bases: TGTGCCAGCAGCTTGGGACATCTCTACGAGCAGTACTTC.

This clone was picked up one time. This chain connects TRBV4-1 to TRBJ2-2; 16 nucleotides line up with TRBD2. This CDR3 contains 19 residues. Germline loops: CDR1 MGHRA, CDR2 YSYEKL. Trimming at V came to 4 bases and at J to 4 bases, leaving 9 bases not matched to a gene. CDR3 amino acids: CASSLPGLAGGPGTGELFF. The CDR3 DNA reads TGCGCCAGCAGCCTGCCGGGACTAGCGGGGGGGCCGGGCACCGGGGAGCTGTTTTTT.

The chain's CDR3 is CASSSSAHNEQFF. The CDR3 DNA reads TGTGCCAGCAGCTCCTCGGCTCACAATGAGCAGTTCTTC. The chain employs TRBV7-9 and TRBJ2-1; D gene unclear. Germline CDR1 is SEHNR and CDR2 is FQNEAQ (reference sequence). Trimming stripped 4 bases from V and 5 bases from J, with 9 bases between. CDR3 length: 13 residues.

The chain couples TRBV9 to TRBJ2-5; D uncertain. Trimming took off 4 bases at V and 1 base at J, with 8 bases between the two ends. The germline CDR1 and CDR2 sequences are SGDLS and YYNGEE. This CDR3 has 13 amino acids. The CDR3 region is CASSSRSQETQYF. The CDR3, as DNA: TGTGCCAGCAGCTCCCGATCCCAAGAGACCCAGTACTTC.

The genes are TRBV4-1 and TRBJ2-1; 13 nucleotides agree with TRBD2. Germline CDR1 reads MGHRA; CDR2 reads YSYEKL. The CDR3 is 15 amino acids. The trim removed 5 bases at V and 7 bases at J, leaving 5 bases unmatched. This CDR3 reads CASSVGLAGRNEQFF. CDR3 DNA sequence: TGCGCCAGCAGCGTGGGACTAGCGGGGAGAAATGAGCAGTTCTTC.

V and J are TRBV5-1 and TRBJ2-7, with 11 bases aligning to TRBD1. Germline V gene lookup returns CDR1 SGHRS and CDR2 YFSETQ. The CDR3 totals 15 residues. V shed 3 bases and J 2 bases; nucleotides not matched to a gene: 4. The CDR3 bases are TGCGCCAGCAGCTCACTGGGACAGGGGGCCTACGAGCAGTACTTC. This gives the protein CASSSLGQGAYEQYF.

This clone was recorded once. The rearrangement uses TRBV16 and TRBJ1-2, with 7 bases matching TRBD1. The V and J ends lost 3 bases and 5 bases, in that order; junction bases with no gene match: 6. This CDR3 has 14 amino acids. Germline V gives CDR1 KGHSY, CDR2 FQNENV. The CDR3, as DNA: TGTGCCAGCAGCCAGACCGACAGGGTTTATGGCTACACCTTC. This codes for CASSQTDRVYGYTF.

This chain links TRBV6-1 with TRBJ1-3; D is unclear. Looked up from germline, CDR1 is MNHNS and CDR2 is SASEGT. This CDR3 region has 16 residues. Trimming pared 3 bases from V and 0 bases from J, leaving 12 bases between. CDR3 loop: CASSDEWVSSGNTIYF. CDR3 bases: TGTGCCAGCAGTGACGAGTGGGTCAGCTCTGGAAACACCATATATTTT.

The chain carries TRBV7-2 and TRBJ2-1, with 8 bases lining up with TRBD2. Germline V gives CDR1 SGHTA, CDR2 FQGNSA. With V trimmed by 7 bases and J by 8 bases, 10 bases remained unmatched. The CDR3 runs to 14 residues. The CDR3 sequence: CASNFGTSGDEQFF. CDR3 DNA sequence: TGTGCCAGCAATTTCGGAACTAGCGGCGATGAGCAGTTCTTC.

The chain joins TRBV19 to TRBJ1-1; D gene uncertain. V was trimmed by 1 base and J by 2 bases, leaving 5 bases between them. Germline CDR1 LNHDA, CDR2 SQIVND (reference sequence). The length of the CDR3 is 13 residues. The CDR3 sequence is CASSIGINTEAFF. The DNA for the CDR3 is TGTGCCAGTAGTATAGGGATAAACACTGAAGCTTTCTTT. Full variable domain (outside the CDR3, taken from reference TRBV19 and TRBJ1-1): DGGITQSPKYLFRKEGQNVTLSCEQNLNHDAMYWYRQDPGQGLRLIYYSQIVNDFQKGDIAEGYSVSREKKESFPLTVTSAQKNPTAFYLCASSIGINTEAFFGQGTRLTVV.

CDR3 coding DNA: TGTGCCAGCAGCTTAGGAGGGGTTGAAAAACTGTTTTTT. This encodes CASSLGGVEKLFF. V gene TRBV5-4 combines with J gene TRBJ1-4; tentative D call: TRBD1 (5 bases). V was pared by 2 bases and J by 7 bases, with 9 bases between. Germline V gene sequence: CDR1 SGHNT, CDR2 YYREEE (reference sequence). There are 13 residues in the CDR3.

The CDR3 DNA follows: TGTGCCAGCAGTTTTGGCGGGGGCACAGATACGCAGTATTTT. Encoded protein: CASSFGGGTDTQYF. The chain is built from TRBV27 and TRBJ2-3, with a weak D call TRBD2 (6 bases). The CDR3 covers 14 residues. Germline CDR1 MNHEY, CDR2 SMNVEV (reference sequence). V lost 3 bases and J lost 1, with 8 bases in between.

This chain links TRBV19 with TRBJ1-6; 9 positions match TRBD1. In germline, CDR1 is LNHDA, CDR2 SQIVND (reference sequence). CDR3 length equals 14 residues. V dropped 5 bases and J dropped 10; count of bases not matched to a gene: 6. CDR3 in DNA: TGTGCCAGTAGTCCGGGACAGGGACAGTCACCCCTCCACTTT. It encodes CASSPGQGQSPLHF.

This clone was found once. This chain links TRBV14 with TRBJ1-1, with D perhaps TRBD1 (5 bases). Germline V gene lookup returns CDR1 SGHDN and CDR2 FVKESK. The ends were cut back, 3 bases at V and 6 bases at J, with 17 bases in the middle. The CDR3 is 15 residues long. The CDR3 nucleotides read TGTGCCAGCAGCCACGGGATGGGGGAGGTGGCTGAAGCTTTCTTT. Its protein is CASSHGMGEVAEAFF.

Concerning this clone: Other DNA sequences from this sample encode an identical CDR3 as well. The chain employs TRBV27 and TRBJ2-7, with TRBD1 as a possible D gene (5 bases). V lost 2 bases and J 7 bases, leaving 6 bases between the germline ends. CDR1 is MNHEY and CDR2 is SMNVEV in the germline V gene (reference sequence). The CDR3 has 11 residues. This CDR3 reads CASSLGAEQYF. The CDR3 nucleotides read TGTGCCAGCAGTTTAGGGGCAGAGCAGTACTTC.

In DNA, the CDR3 is TGTGCCAGCAGTACCTGGGACAGGGGAGAGCAGTACTTC. Amino acid sequence: CASSTWDRGEQYF. The chain uses TRBV27 and TRBJ2-7; 10 bases match TRBD1. CDR3 length: 13 amino acids. The germline gives CDR1 MNHEY, CDR2 SMNVEV (reference sequence). Trimming cost V 5 bases and J 7 bases; bases outside gene matches: 5.

V usage is TRBV5-6 and J usage is TRBJ2-1, with D unresolved. Germline CDR1 and CDR2: SGHDT and YYEEEE. This CDR3 region has 12 residues. Trimming removed 4 bases from V and 7 bases from J, with 9 bases in between. CDR3 nucleotide sequence: TGTGCCAGCAGCCTATCCTCGAATGAGCAGTTCTTC. Its translation is CASSLSSNEQFF. Looking up the rest from reference TRBV5-6 and TRBJ2-1 gives the full variable domain: DAGVTQSPTHLIKTRGQQVTLRCSPKSGHDTVSWYQQALGQGPQFIFQYYEEEERQRGNFPDRFSGHQFPNYSSELNVNALLLGDSALYLCASSLSSNEQFFGPGTRLTVL.

The chain uses TRBV27 and TRBJ1-1; the match to TRBD1 covers 7 bases. Per germline, CDR1 MNHEY and CDR2 SMNVEV (reference sequence). The J segment lost 4 bases and the V segment lost 2 bases, leaving 4 bases of the junction unmatched. The CDR3 runs 14 residues. CDR3 sequence: CASSLGQGVTEAFF. CDR3 DNA: TGTGCCAGCAGTTTAGGGCAGGGGGTCACTGAAGCTTTCTTT.

The rearrangement links TRBV7-9 to TRBJ2-5; D remains unclear. Germline CDR1 and CDR2: SEHNR and FQNEAQ (reference sequence). Trimming stripped 1 base from V and 1 base from J, with 10 bases between. The CDR3 loop spans 15 amino acids. The CDR3 sequence is CASSLEWRLQETQYF. CDR3 coding DNA: TGTGCCAGCAGCTTAGAGTGGCGGCTCCAAGAGACCCAGTACTTC.

The chain couples TRBV13 to TRBJ1-2; 9 nucleotides match TRBD1. Germline assignment: CDR1 PRHDT and CDR2 FYEKMQ (reference sequence). V shed 6 bases, J shed 3 bases, and the junction held 8 bases outside the gene matches. The CDR3 extends over 15 amino acids. In nucleotides, the CDR3 is TGTGCCAGCAGTTACACAGGGGGCCGCGACTATGGCTACACCTTC. Its protein is CASSYTGGRDYGYTF. Looking up the rest from reference TRBV13 and TRBJ1-2 gives the full variable domain: AAGVIQSPRHLIKEKRETATLKCYPIPRHDTVYWYQQGPGQDPQFLISFYEKMQSDKGSIPDRFSAQQFSDYHSELNMSSLELGDSALYFCASSYTGGRDYGYTFGSGTRLTVV.

The genes are TRBV27 and TRBJ1-3; no firm D call. Germline CDR1 and CDR2: MNHEY and SMNVEV (reference sequence). This CDR3 is 14 amino acids long. V was pared by 0 bases and J by 0 bases, with 3 bases between. Here the CDR3 reads CASSLSRSGNTIYF. CDR3 DNA: TGTGCCAGCAGTTTATCGCGCTCTGGAAACACCATATATTTT.

This clone occurred once. This sample includes further DNA sequences coding for the same CDR3. The rearrangement links TRBV19 to TRBJ1-1; D is unclear. From germline, CDR1 is LNHDA and CDR2 SQIVND (reference sequence). V lost 3 bases to trimming and J lost 6 bases, with 5 bases between them. The CDR3 length is 11 residues. The CDR3 reads CASSIGAEAFF. The CDR3 DNA is TGTGCCAGTAGTATTGGCGCTGAAGCTTTCTTT.

V and J are TRBV5-4 and TRBJ2-7, with D perhaps TRBD2 (5 bases). The CDR3 contains 13 residues. V was cut by 3 bases and J by 2 bases, with 9 bases left in between. The germline CDR1 and CDR2 sequences are SGHNT and YYREEE (reference sequence). In DNA, the CDR3 is TGTGCCAGCAGCTCGGAGGAGCCCTACGAGCAGTACTTC. Residues: CASSSEEPYEQYF.

The rearrangement joins TRBV5-1 to TRBJ2-7; D is undetermined. CDR1 SGHRS and CDR2 YFSETQ come from the germline V gene. Trimming removed 0 bases from V and 5 bases from J, with 12 bases in between. The CDR3 is 14 amino acids. CDR3 sequence (DNA): TGCGCCAGCAGCTTGGAACTGTCTCTAGACGAGCAGTACTTC. Residues: CASSLELSLDEQYF.

The chain's CDR3 is CASSKGLSGNTIYF. Here the CDR3 DNA reads TGTGCCAGCAGCAAGGGCCTCTCTGGAAACACCATATATTTT. The genes are TRBV7-8 and TRBJ1-3; the D is unclear. Trimming stripped 5 bases from V and 0 bases from J, with 8 bases between. This CDR3 comprises 14 residues. Germline CDR1 SGHVS, CDR2 FQNEAQ. Based on the CDR3 plus reference TRBV7-8 and TRBJ1-3, the full variable domain is GAGVSQSPRYKVAKRGQDVALRCDPISGHVSLFWYQQALGQGPEFLTYFQNEAQLDKSGLPSDRFFAERPEGSVSTLKIQRTQQEDSAVYLCASSKGLSGNTIYFGEGSWLTVV.

This chain uses TRBV25-1 with TRBJ2-7; D remains unclear. Between the trimmed V and J ends, which lost 4 bases and 3 bases, there was a span of 10 bases. Germline values: CDR1 MGHDK, CDR2 SYGVNS. The CDR3 runs 13 residues. The CDR3 here is CASSGNRLYEQYF. CDR3 bases: TGTGCCAGCAGTGGAAACAGACTCTACGAGCAGTACTTC.

CDR3 sequence: CASSARGFGLVGEQYF. The DNA of the CDR3 is TGTGCCAGCAGCGCCCGGGGGTTTGGCCTAGTGGGGGAGCAGTACTTC. V gene TRBV7-9 combines with J gene TRBJ2-7, with D tentatively TRBD2 (6 bases). The CDR3 totals 16 residues. CDR1 and CDR2 from the germline V gene are SEHNR and FQNEAQ (reference sequence). V was trimmed by 5 bases and J by 7 bases, leaving 24 bases between them.